This entry features one T cell receptor beta chain sequence. Its target is not known. This record comes from a study of cytomegalovirus exposure and HLA in healthy donors. General observations from the study: In vitro data verified three CMV-associated chains as specific for CMV antigens. There were 150 to 200 TCR beta chains listed as cytomegalovirus-associated.

Among the donors, all were healthy bone marrow donors. 13 Jbeta primers and 60 Vbeta primers were used for the PCR. TCRdb's copy holds only in-frame clones and misses some; the assay was immunoSEQ multiplex PCR. The top ten hold roughly 13% of the sample, which has 120,000 or so clones, around 76% seen once. The TCR comes from a young man in good health and CMV-seropositive. Sequenced input: PBMCs.

CDR3 bases: TGTGCCAGCAGTGCCGCTGGGACAGGGTATAGCAATCAGCCCCAGCATTTT. It is translated as CASSAAGTGYSNQPQHF. The V call is TRBV6-1, the J call TRBJ1-5; 9 positions match TRBD1. This CDR3 comprises 17 residues. Per the germline V gene, CDR1 is MNHNS and CDR2 is SASEGT. Losses at the gene ends were 4 bases for V and 0 bases for J; bases not matched to a gene: 7.